A selection of T cell receptor beta chains follows, all from one sample in a study of technical replicates of blood from several donors. Produced via immunoSEQ multiplex PCR; TCRdb's table is partial and in-frame only. The repertoire has approximately 59,000 clones, about 96% of them found once; the top ten carry approximately 3.4%. Sequenced sample: PBMCs. The receptors originated from a human donor in good health. Some clones in this sample may be carry-over from other donors' samples. Both conserved end residues are part of each CDR3. Fields, in order: J gene, D gene, V gene, clone size, CDR3 DNA, CDR3 protein. The D gene is left open where the match is weak. Size is omitted from some rows. Given values are once, few, many or a class for expanded clones.

J gene: TRBJ1-6
D gene: NA
V gene: TRBV7-2
clone size: NA
CDR3 DNA: TGTGCCAGCAGCCAATGGACAGCCAATTCACCCCTCCACTTT
CDR3 protein: CASSQWTANSPLHF

J gene: TRBJ2-5
D gene: TRBD2
V gene: TRBV30
clone size: NA
CDR3 DNA: TGTGCCTCCCGGGTAGCGGGGCCCCAAGAGACCCAGTACTTC
CDR3 protein: CASRVAGPQETQYF

J gene: TRBJ1-2
D gene: NA
V gene: TRBV19
clone size: NA
CDR3 DNA: TGTGCCAGTAGTATAACGGGTTTGGTCTATGGCTACACCTTC
CDR3 protein: CASSITGLVYGYTF

J gene: TRBJ2-1
D gene: NA
V gene: TRBV27
clone size: NA
CDR3 DNA: TGTGCCAGCAGTCGATTCGCACGGTATGAGCAGTTCTTC
CDR3 protein: CASSRFARYEQFF

J gene: TRBJ1-3
D gene: NA
V gene: TRBV7-9
clone size: NA
CDR3 DNA: TGTGCCAGCAGCTTCGGGACAACGAACACCATATATTTT
CDR3 protein: CASSFGTTNTIYF

J gene: TRBJ2-1
D gene: TRBD2
V gene: TRBV10-1
clone size: NA
CDR3 DNA: TGCGCCAGCCTGGGGACTAGCGGGAGGCGGGGGAATGAGCAGTTCTTC
CDR3 protein: CASLGTSGRRGNEQFF

J gene: TRBJ2-5
D gene: TRBD2
V gene: TRBV7-3
clone size: NA
CDR3 DNA: TGTGCCAGCAGCTTAACGGGCGGGAGCGACCGGGGGACCCAGTACTTC
CDR3 protein: CASSLTGGSDRGTQYF

J gene: TRBJ2-7
D gene: TRBD2
V gene: TRBV27
clone size: NA
CDR3 DNA: TGTGCCAGCAGTTCAGCGGGGAGCTCCTACGAGCAGTACTTC
CDR3 protein: CASSSAGSSYEQYF

J gene: TRBJ2-7
D gene: NA
V gene: TRBV29-1
clone size: NA
CDR3 DNA: TGCAGCGCCGCGACTAGCGAGCAGTACTTC
CDR3 protein: CSAATSEQYF

J gene: TRBJ2-7
D gene: NA
V gene: TRBV21-1
clone size: NA
CDR3 DNA: TGTGCCAGCACTCTAGGGGGGTTTCGAGCGGGGGAGCAGTACTTC
CDR3 protein: CASTLGGFRAGEQYF

J gene: TRBJ2-7
D gene: NA
V gene: TRBV6-1
clone size: NA
CDR3 DNA: TGTGCCAGCATTGTTGGAAAACTCAGGGAGCAGTACTTC
CDR3 protein: CASIVGKLREQYF

J gene: TRBJ1-1
D gene: TRBD1
V gene: TRBV2
clone size: NA
CDR3 DNA: TGTGCCAGCAGGGGCCCCGGAAACAGGGGGAACACTGAAGCTTTCTTT
CDR3 protein: CASRGPGNRGNTEAFF

J gene: TRBJ2-3
D gene: TRBD1
V gene: TRBV5-1
clone size: NA
CDR3 DNA: TGCGCCAGCAGCGCAGGACAGGGCACAGATACGCAGTATTTT
CDR3 protein: CASSAGQGTDTQYF

J gene: TRBJ1-2
D gene: NA
V gene: TRBV18
clone size: few
CDR3 DNA: TGTGCCAGCTCACCACGAAGGGGCGCTGAGAATGGCTACACCTTC
CDR3 protein: CASSPRRGAENGYTF

J gene: TRBJ2-2
D gene: TRBD2
V gene: TRBV7-3
clone size: NA
CDR3 DNA: TGTGCCAGCAGCTTAAAAACTAGCGGGGGCCTACGTGCCGGGGAGCTGTTTTTT
CDR3 protein: CASSLKTSGGLRAGELFF

J gene: TRBJ2-7
D gene: TRBD2
V gene: TRBV10-3
clone size: NA
CDR3 DNA: TGTGCCATCAGTGCTACTAGCGGGAGCTACGAGCAGTACTTC
CDR3 protein: CAISATSGSYEQYF

J gene: TRBJ2-2
D gene: NA
V gene: TRBV6-1
clone size: NA
CDR3 DNA: TGTGCCAGCAGTGGAAGACCGGGACAAAGGAACACCGGGGAGCTGTTTTTT
CDR3 protein: CASSGRPGQRNTGELFF

J gene: TRBJ1-6
D gene: TRBD1
V gene: TRBV2
clone size: NA
CDR3 DNA: TGTGCCAGCCGCGTCGACAGGGCAGCCGGTTCACCCCTCCACTTT
CDR3 protein: CASRVDRAAGSPLHF

J gene: TRBJ2-5
D gene: TRBD1
V gene: TRBV6-1
clone size: NA
CDR3 DNA: TGTGCCAGCAGTGGGGACAGACAAGAGACCCAGTACTTC
CDR3 protein: CASSGDRQETQYF

J gene: TRBJ2-3
D gene: NA
V gene: TRBV11-1
clone size: NA
CDR3 DNA: TGTGCCAGCAGCCCTCGGGGAGGAGGAATAAGTGGTACGCAGTATTTT
CDR3 protein: CASSPRGGGISGTQYF

J gene: TRBJ2-7
D gene: NA
V gene: TRBV10-3
clone size: NA
CDR3 DNA: TGTGCCATCAGCTTCTCCGAGCGATCCTACGAGCAGTACTTC
CDR3 protein: CAISFSERSYEQYF

J gene: TRBJ2-1
D gene: TRBD2
V gene: TRBV9
clone size: NA
CDR3 DNA: TGTGCCAGCAGGGAGACCGCCCCCGGGCGGGAGCGATGGTACAATGAGCAGTTCTTC
CDR3 protein: CASRETAPGRERWYNEQFF

J gene: TRBJ1-2
D gene: TRBD1
V gene: TRBV4-2
clone size: NA
CDR3 DNA: TGTGCCAGCAGCCTTTACTCCAGGGACAGGCTACGTAACTATGGCTACACCTTC
CDR3 protein: CASSLYSRDRLRNYGYTF

J gene: TRBJ2-3
D gene: TRBD2
V gene: TRBV13
clone size: NA
CDR3 DNA: TGTGCCAGCAGCTTAGAGGCTAGCGGGGGCACAGATACGCAGTATTTT
CDR3 protein: CASSLEASGGTDTQYF

J gene: TRBJ2-2
D gene: TRBD1
V gene: TRBV12-5
clone size: NA
CDR3 DNA: TGTGCTAGTGGTTCCGGACAGGGAATTATGGGGGAGCTGTTTTTT
CDR3 protein: CASGSGQGIMGELFF

J gene: TRBJ2-3
D gene: NA
V gene: TRBV4-3
clone size: NA
CDR3 DNA: TGCGCCAGCAGCGGTGCCCTCCGCGGTACGCAGTATTTT
CDR3 protein: CASSGALRGTQYF

J gene: TRBJ1-1
D gene: TRBD1
V gene: TRBV6-5
clone size: NA
CDR3 DNA: TGTGCCAGCAGCGCCGAGGACAGGGAGGCTTTCTTT
CDR3 protein: CASSAEDREAFF

J gene: TRBJ2-3
D gene: TRBD2
V gene: TRBV4-1
clone size: medium-sized
CDR3 DNA: TGCGCCAGCAGCCCGCTAGCGGGGGAGGATACGCAGTATTTT
CDR3 protein: CASSPLAGEDTQYF

J gene: TRBJ1-1
D gene: TRBD1
V gene: TRBV2
clone size: NA
CDR3 DNA: TGTGCCAGCAGTGCGAGGGACAGCCGAGCTTTCTTT
CDR3 protein: CASSARDSRAFF

J gene: TRBJ1-1
D gene: NA
V gene: TRBV29-1
clone size: NA
CDR3 DNA: TGCAGCGTTGGTCAGAGGTCAATGAACACTGAAGCTTTCTTT
CDR3 protein: CSVGQRSMNTEAFF

J gene: TRBJ2-1
D gene: TRBD2
V gene: TRBV6-5
clone size: NA
CDR3 DNA: TGTGCCAGCAGCCCACCGGGGGGGTCCTACAATGAGCAGTTCTTC
CDR3 protein: CASSPPGGSYNEQFF

J gene: TRBJ1-4
D gene: TRBD1
V gene: TRBV18
clone size: NA
CDR3 DNA: TGTGCCAGCTCACCGCAGGAAGGACAGGGGGCAACTAATGAAAAACTGTTTTTT
CDR3 protein: CASSPQEGQGATNEKLFF

J gene: TRBJ2-5
D gene: TRBD1
V gene: TRBV2
clone size: NA
CDR3 DNA: TGTGCCAGCAGTGATACAGGGGAAGAGACCCAGTACTTC
CDR3 protein: CASSDTGEETQYF

J gene: TRBJ1-4
D gene: NA
V gene: TRBV7-8
clone size: NA
CDR3 DNA: TGTGCCAGCAGCGCCTGGACAGCCGCAACTAATGAAAAACTGTTTTTT
CDR3 protein: CASSAWTAATNEKLFF

J gene: TRBJ1-4
D gene: NA
V gene: TRBV5-1
clone size: NA
CDR3 DNA: TGCGCCAGCAGCTTGTCCGGGGCAACTAATGAAAAACTGTTTTTT
CDR3 protein: CASSLSGATNEKLFF

J gene: TRBJ2-7
D gene: NA
V gene: TRBV4-3
clone size: NA
CDR3 DNA: TGCGCCAGCAGCCAAGATCGGGGGACCTACGAGCAGTACTTC
CDR3 protein: CASSQDRGTYEQYF

J gene: TRBJ2-5
D gene: NA
V gene: TRBV18
clone size: NA
CDR3 DNA: TGTGCCAGCTCACCCTTAGCGGATCAAGAGACCCAGTACTTC
CDR3 protein: CASSPLADQETQYF

J gene: TRBJ1-2
D gene: NA
V gene: TRBV4-2
clone size: NA
CDR3 DNA: TGTGCCAGCAGCCAAGCCCTGCGGGGGGAAGGCTATGGCTACACCTTC
CDR3 protein: CASSQALRGEGYGYTF

J gene: TRBJ1-2
D gene: NA
V gene: TRBV30
clone size: NA
CDR3 DNA: TGTGCCTGGAGTGTTGAAGGGAGGGATGGCTACACCTTC
CDR3 protein: CAWSVEGRDGYTF

J gene: TRBJ1-1
D gene: NA
V gene: TRBV30
clone size: NA
CDR3 DNA: TGTGCCTGGAGTGTTTGGGGAAGGGGCACTGAAGCTTTCTTT
CDR3 protein: CAWSVWGRGTEAFF

J gene: TRBJ2-3
D gene: TRBD2
V gene: TRBV5-1
clone size: NA
CDR3 DNA: TGCGCCAGCAGCCAGCTATGGACTAGCGGGGGGGGAGATACGCAGTATTTT
CDR3 protein: CASSQLWTSGGGDTQYF

J gene: TRBJ1-1
D gene: TRBD1
V gene: TRBV6-6
clone size: once
CDR3 DNA: TGTGCCAGCAGTGACCAGACAGGGCGTGAAGCTTTCTTT
CDR3 protein: CASSDQTGREAFF

J gene: TRBJ1-4
D gene: TRBD1
V gene: TRBV5-1
clone size: NA
CDR3 DNA: TGCGCCAGCAGCTGGACAGGGTTAACTAATGAAAAACTGTTTTTT
CDR3 protein: CASSWTGLTNEKLFF

J gene: TRBJ1-3
D gene: TRBD1
V gene: TRBV5-1
clone size: NA
CDR3 DNA: TGCGCCAGCAGCTTGACTACAGGGGTTGGAAACACCATATATTTT
CDR3 protein: CASSLTTGVGNTIYF

J gene: TRBJ1-2
D gene: NA
V gene: TRBV6-5
clone size: NA
CDR3 DNA: TGTGCCAGCAGGCCGACAGGATACGGTGGCTACACCTTC
CDR3 protein: CASRPTGYGGYTF

J gene: TRBJ2-1
D gene: NA
V gene: TRBV5-4
clone size: NA
CDR3 DNA: TGTGCCAGCAGCTTGGACAGCTACAATGAGCAGTTCTTC
CDR3 protein: CASSLDSYNEQFF

J gene: TRBJ1-2
D gene: NA
V gene: TRBV10-2
clone size: NA
CDR3 DNA: TGCGCCAGCAGTGGGGCAATTTCGGGGGGCTACACCTTC
CDR3 protein: CASSGAISGGYTF

J gene: TRBJ1-2
D gene: NA
V gene: TRBV5-1
clone size: once
CDR3 DNA: TGCGCCAGCAGCTTGGACGGCTATGGCTACACCTTC
CDR3 protein: CASSLDGYGYTF

J gene: TRBJ1-2
D gene: NA
V gene: TRBV30
clone size: NA
CDR3 DNA: TGTGCCTGGAGTGTTGGGGGCGCGGGCTATGGCTACACCTTC
CDR3 protein: CAWSVGGAGYGYTF

J gene: TRBJ1-2
D gene: NA
V gene: TRBV18
clone size: NA
CDR3 DNA: TGTGCCAGCTCACCACCTGAGAACTATGGCTACACCTTC
CDR3 protein: CASSPPENYGYTF